The present T cell receptor beta chain was sequenced within a study of CD8+ T cells in alopecia areata. Turning to the study itself: Severity scores in treated patients reflected the percentage of scalp affected.

It was cDNA, reverse transcribed from extracted RNA, that served as the sequencing template. Here immunoSEQ multiplex PCR was the method, and the copy in TCRdb shows in-frame clones only, minus some. The sample has around 270,000 clones, roughly 60% seen once. Concerning this clone itself: No antigen is known for it.

Indicated treatment: oral pan-JAK inhibitor, 5-10 mg twice daily. Notes on the study in general: Tofacitinib delivered significant drops in scalp clonality and in expanded CD8+ clones among the top 100. Scalp lesions, especially in alopecia totalis/universalis, had higher clonality than normal scalp.

Trimming pared 4 bases from V and 2 bases from J, leaving 21 bases between. Germline values: CDR1 SGHRS, CDR2 YFSETQ. The CDR3 extends over 17 amino acids. This material consisted of CD4+ T cells sorted from blood, taken at week 24, from a patient treated with tofacitinib. The rearrangement uses TRBV5-1 and TRBJ1-1, with D perhaps matching TRBD1 (6 bases). This sequence originates from a human donor with alopecia areata. The DNA for the CDR3 is TGCGCCAGCAGCCTGATACCCCTGACGGGACAAAACACTGAAGCTTTCTTT. It encodes CASSLIPLTGQNTEAFF.